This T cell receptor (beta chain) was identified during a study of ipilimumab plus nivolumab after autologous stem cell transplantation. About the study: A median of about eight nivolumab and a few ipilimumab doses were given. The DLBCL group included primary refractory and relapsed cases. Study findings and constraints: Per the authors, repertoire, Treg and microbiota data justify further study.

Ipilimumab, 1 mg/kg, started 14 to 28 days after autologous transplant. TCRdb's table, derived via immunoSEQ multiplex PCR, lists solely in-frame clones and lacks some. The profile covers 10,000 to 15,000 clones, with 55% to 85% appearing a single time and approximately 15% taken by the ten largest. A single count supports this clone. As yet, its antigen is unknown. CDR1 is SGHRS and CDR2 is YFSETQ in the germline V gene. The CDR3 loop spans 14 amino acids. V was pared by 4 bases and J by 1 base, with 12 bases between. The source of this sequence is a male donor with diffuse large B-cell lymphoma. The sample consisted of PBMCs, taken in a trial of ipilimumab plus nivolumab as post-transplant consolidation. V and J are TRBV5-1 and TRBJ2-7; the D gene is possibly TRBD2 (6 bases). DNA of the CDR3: TGCGCCAGCAGCCTTCGGCGGGGATCCTACGAGCAGTACTTC. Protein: CASSLRRGSYEQYF.